This T cell receptor (beta chain) was profiled in a study of blood T cell repertoires in COVID-19 (dated by TCRdb to 2020 to 2021). Regarding the study in general: The collaborator samples originated in the United States, Italy and Spain and spanned the acute and convalescent phases of COVID-19. The material from the prospective study consisted of cDNA or gDNA derived from T cells, B-cell-depleted T cells, or PBMCs. Deeply sampled blood TCRbeta repertoires from subjects exposed to, actively infected with, or recovered from COVID-19 were included in the dataset. The repertoires were released in a freely available public database intended as a resource for research on the immune response to SARS-CoV-2. Samples came from the ongoing ImmuneRACE study (first 160 participants) plus 1,254 subjects from 6 global collaborators. Sample metadata almost always included a de-identified subject ID, COVID-19 status, age in years and sex. Where available, HLA class I and class II types were taken from metadata supplied by the sample provider and were not determined by assay-based typing.

TCRbeta CDR3 regions were amplified from genomic DNA using the immunoSEQ Assay, a bias-controlled multiplex PCR. On the study's bioinformatics: Within the assay, amplification of reference gene primers was used to estimate how many nucleated cells each sample contained. Sequence reads were collapsed and filtered to measure the absolute abundance of every unique TCRbeta CDR3 rearrangement. For each sample, productive Simpson clonality was calculated as the square root of Simpson's diversity index over productive rearrangements. TCRdb retrieved this table from immuneACCESS and kept in-frame rearrangements only. Not all clones are present; in checked studies, unresolved V genes account for under half, and no reason is known for the remainder. The V and J calls and the clone size are those of that table, but D and trimming were determined from the DNA. This sample holds 35,000 to 45,000 clones; over 65% were observed only once. In total, the top ten clones hold 16% of the sample.

Collaborating institutions collected whole blood in K2EDTA tubes following their own protocols. For TCRbeta analysis, collaborators shipped samples as frozen whole blood, isolated PBMCs, or DNA extracted from either of those sample types. What the work shows at the level of the full study, not this receptor alone: Clinical and demographic metadata were provided uncurated, with the amount varying by source and participant.

Turning to this clone: The target of this receptor is not known. Base qualities are not at hand, and no much larger clone is one base apart.

A distance of 15 bases separates the germline ends of V and J, which lose 7 bases and 6 bases respectively. From the cysteine through the phenylalanine, the CDR3 covers 13 amino acids. The only DNA kept is the CDR3, 39 bases in frame from the first base. CDR1 and CDR2, looked up from the germline V gene, are MNHNS and SASEGT. Source material: peripheral blood. The chain is encoded by TRBV6-1 joined to TRBJ1-2; the D gene is perhaps TRBD1, on 5 matching bases. The source is a man aged 70 or older with acute or convalescent COVID-19. The DNA sequence is given as TGTGCCAGCACCCAAAACCCCAGGGATGGCTACACCTTC. This encodes CASTQNPRDGYTF.